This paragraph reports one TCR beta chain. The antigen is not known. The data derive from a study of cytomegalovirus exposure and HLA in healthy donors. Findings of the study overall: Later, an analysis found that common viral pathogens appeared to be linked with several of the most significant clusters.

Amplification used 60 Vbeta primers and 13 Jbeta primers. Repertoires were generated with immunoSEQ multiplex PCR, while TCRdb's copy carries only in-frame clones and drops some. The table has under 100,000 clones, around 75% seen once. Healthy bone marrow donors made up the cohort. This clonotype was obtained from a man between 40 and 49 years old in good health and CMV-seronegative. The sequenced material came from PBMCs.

CDR3 bases: TGTGCCAGCAGCTTAGCAGCAGGGGGCAACACTGAAGCTTTCTTT. Amino acids: CASSLAAGGNTEAFF. This chain joins TRBV11-2 and TRBJ1-1; the match to TRBD1 covers 8 bases. Trimming removed 1 base from V and 2 bases from J; junction bases left unmatched: 3. CDR3 length: 15 residues. Germline CDR1 reads SGHAT; CDR2 reads FQNNGV.